The 31 T cell receptor beta chains below were found in one sample sequenced in a study of T cell responses to AZD1222 COVID-19 vaccine. TCRdb keeps only in-frame clones here, not all; method: immunoSEQ multiplex PCR. The sample lists 95,000 to 150,000 clones, around 82% occurring once. This material consisted of peripheral blood, taken on day 0 of AZD1222 vaccination. The receptors shown here come from an adult in good health.

The chain is built from TRBV7-8 and TRBJ1-1, with D uncertain. The V gene lost 2 bases and the J gene lost 0 bases, with 7 bases spanning the gap. Germline V gene lookup returns CDR1 SGHVS and CDR2 FQNEAQ. This CDR3 is built from 14 residues. CDR3 in amino acids: CASSLFQMNTEAFF. The CDR3 DNA is TGTGCCAGCAGCTTATTCCAGATGAACACTGAAGCTTTCTTT.

The V gene is TRBV27, the J gene TRBJ1-6; 11 nucleotides line up with TRBD1. CDR3 length: 14 residues. Trimming removed 6 bases from V and 11 bases from J; junction bases left unmatched: 6. Germline loops: CDR1 MNHEY, CDR2 SMNVEV (reference sequence). CDR3 residues: CASSPGQGVAPLHF. The CDR3 region has the DNA TGTGCCAGCAGCCCGGGACAGGGGGTAGCACCCCTCCACTTT.

This clone was seen more than once but under ten times. The chain links TRBV12-3 or TRBV12-4 to TRBJ1-2; D remains unclear. Between the trimmed V and J ends, which lost 1 base and 1 base, there was a span of 4 bases. The CDR3 is 13 residues long. Here the CDR3 DNA reads TGTGCCAGCAGTTTAGGAAGTAACTATGGCTACACCTTC. It encodes CASSLGSNYGYTF.

The chain uses TRBV2 and TRBJ1-1; D gene unclear. Germline CDR1 and CDR2: SNHLY and FYNNEI. The CDR3 length is 16 residues. The germline V and J ends were trimmed by 5 bases and 8 bases, with 24 bases remaining between them. The CDR3 is CASSLTSRRQALEAFF. The CDR3 DNA sequence: TGTGCCAGCAGTCTGACCTCTAGAAGGCAAGCTCTCGAAGCTTTCTTT.

The chain is built from TRBV28 and TRBJ1-2, with 8 bases matching TRBD1. The J segment lost 8 bases and the V segment lost 6 bases, leaving 5 bases of the junction unmatched. This CDR3 comprises 12 residues. Germline loops: CDR1 MDHEN, CDR2 SYDVKM. CDR3: CASSSAGGGYTF. The CDR3 DNA is TGTGCCAGCAGCTCAGCAGGGGGCGGCTACACCTTC.

The chain carries TRBV9 and TRBJ1-2; the D gene is possibly TRBD1 (6 bases). Germline CDR1 reads SGDLS; CDR2 reads YYNGEE. V shed 0 bases and J shed 3 bases, with 12 bases lying between them. This CDR3 has 15 residues. This CDR3 reads CASSVVPTGDYGYTF. The CDR3 nucleotides read TGTGCCAGCAGCGTAGTGCCGACAGGTGACTATGGCTACACCTTC. The whole variable domain, filled in from reference TRBV9 and TRBJ1-2, reads DSGVTQTPKHLITATGQRVTLRCSPRSGDLSVYWYQQSLDQGLQFLIQYYNGEERAKGNILERFSAQQFPDLHSELNLSSLELGDSALYFCASSVVPTGDYGYTFGSGTRLTVV.

The rearrangement joins TRBV11-2 to TRBJ1-3, with D uncertain. There are 14 residues in the CDR3. Germline CDR1 is SGHAT and CDR2 is FQNNGV. Trimming took 4 bases from V and 2 from J, leaving 9 bases between them. The DNA for the CDR3 is TGTGCCAGCAGCTCCTTATGGGCTGGAAACACCATATATTTT. As protein: CASSSLWAGNTIYF.

The V and J genes are TRBV4-3 and TRBJ2-1; D is perhaps TRBD2 (6 bases). Trimming cost V 0 bases and J 7 bases, with 16 bases left between them. The CDR3 has 16 residues. Germline V gene lookup returns CDR1 LGHNA and CDR2 YSLEER. CDR3 sequence reads: CASSQDLSGERNEQFF. The DNA of the CDR3 is TGCGCCAGCAGCCAAGATCTATCGGGGGAGAGGAATGAGCAGTTCTTC.

The CDR3 DNA follows: TGTGCCAGCTCACCTCTAAAAGCGGGACAGGAACCCTCTGGGGCCAACGTCCTGACTTTC. Its translation is CASSPLKAGQEPSGANVLTF. The rearrangement links TRBV18 to TRBJ2-6, with a tentative D call TRBD1 (8 bases). From germline, CDR1 is KGHSH and CDR2 LQKENI. Trimming cost V 3 bases and J 0 bases, with 21 bases left between them. The CDR3 extends over 20 amino acids.

The chain links TRBV12-3 or TRBV12-4 to TRBJ2-6; D ambiguous. The CDR3 is made up of 12 amino acids. Deletions cut 5 bases from V and 8 bases from J, with 7 bases between. The CDR3 DNA sequence: TGTGCCAGCAGTATGTTGACCAACGTCCTGACTTTC. It is translated as CASSMLTNVLTF.

The rearrangement joins TRBV5-1 to TRBJ2-5, with D maybe TRBD1 (5 bases). Germline CDR1 is SGHRS and CDR2 is YFSETQ. The CDR3 extends over 17 amino acids. V lost 0 bases to trimming and J lost 3 bases, with 18 bases between them. This CDR3 reads CASSLAERWTSKETQYF. CDR3 in DNA: TGCGCCAGCAGCTTGGCAGAGCGATGGACAAGCAAAGAGACCCAGTACTTC.

V gene TRBV6-5 combines with J gene TRBJ1-1; D unresolved. The CDR3 has 15 residues. V was cut by 5 bases and J by 0 bases, with 13 bases left in between. Germline V lookup: CDR1 MNHEY, CDR2 SVGAGI. The CDR3 bases are TGTGCCAGCAGTCGGGCGGCAGGTCTGAACACTGAAGCTTTCTTT. Protein product: CASSRAAGLNTEAFF.

V usage is TRBV6-5 and J usage is TRBJ1-5; D is unresolved. Germline CDR1 MNHEY, CDR2 SVGAGI. Trimming cost V 6 bases and J 6 bases, with 15 bases left between them. CDR3 length equals 14 residues. The CDR3 coding sequence is TGTGCCAGCAGGGGATCGTGGTCTCTTCAGCCCCAGCATTTT. This encodes CASRGSWSLQPQHF.

The rearrangement links TRBV7-9 to TRBJ2-7; D is undetermined. The CDR3 is made up of 14 amino acids. The germline gives CDR1 SEHNR, CDR2 FQNEAQ (reference sequence). Trimming pared 6 bases from V and 0 bases from J, leaving 12 bases between. This chain's CDR3 is CASSWAASSYEQYF. The CDR3 coding sequence is TGTGCCAGCAGTTGGGCAGCGAGCTCCTACGAGCAGTACTTC. The whole variable domain, remainder taken from reference TRBV7-9 and TRBJ2-7, is DTGVSQNPRHKITKRGQNVTFRCDPISEHNRLYWYRQTLGQGPEFLTYFQNEAQLEKSRLLSDRFSAERPKGSFSTLEIQRTEQGDSAMYLCASSWAASSYEQYFGPGTRLTVT.

This chain connects TRBV4-1 to TRBJ2-7, with 9 bases that match TRBD2. The ends lost 2 bases at V and 4 bases at J; junction bases unmatched: 3. This CDR3 comprises 14 residues. Germline CDR1 MGHRA, CDR2 YSYEKL. CDR3 nucleotide sequence: TGCGCCAGCAGCCAATGGAGCGGGGGGTACGAGCAGTACTTC. Translated: CASSQWSGGYEQYF.

This chain connects TRBV7-9 to TRBJ1-1; D remains unclear. The CDR3 consists of 15 residues. Germline assignment: CDR1 SEHNR and CDR2 FQNEAQ (reference sequence). Trimming took off 5 bases at V and 5 bases at J, with 18 bases between the two ends. CDR3 protein: CASSPTATTGTEAFF. The CDR3 bases are TGTGCCAGCAGCCCCACCGCTACCACTGGGACTGAAGCTTTCTTT.

The genes are TRBV28 and TRBJ1-1; D call uncertain. The CDR3 has 11 residues. The V and J ends lost 4 bases and 10 bases respectively, with 10 bases between them. Germline lookup yields CDR1 MDHEN and CDR2 SYDVKM. CDR3 nucleotides: TGTGCCAGCAGTTCCTCCACGGGAGCTTTCTTT. Protein product: CASSSSTGAFF. Drawing the rest from reference TRBV28 and TRBJ1-1, the complete variable domain is DVKVTQSSRYLVKRTGEKVFLECVQDMDHENMFWYRQDPGLGLRLIYFSYDVKMKEKGDIPEGYSVSREKKERFSLILESASTNQTSMYLCASSSSTGAFFGQGTRLTVV.

The V gene is TRBV29-1, the J gene TRBJ2-2; D is unclear. This CDR3 has 13 amino acids. Trimming removed 8 bases at V and 3 bases at J, with 13 bases between. CDR1 is SQVTM, CDR2 ANQGSEA, per germline. CDR3 bases: TGCAGCTACCGGGCTTTTTACACCGGGGAGCTGTTTTTT. This gives the protein CSYRAFYTGELFF.

The rearrangement links TRBV7-9 to TRBJ2-1; TRBD1 is a possible D gene (5 bases). Trimming took 5 bases from V and 7 from J, leaving 15 bases between them. Germline values: CDR1 SEHNR, CDR2 FQNEAQ (reference sequence). This CDR3 contains 14 residues. CDR3 DNA sequence: TGTGCCAGCAGCCCGCAGGGTCTTGGGAATGAGCAGTTCTTC. As protein: CASSPQGLGNEQFF.

The rearrangement links TRBV11-3 to TRBJ1-6; 7 bases are shared with TRBD1. Trimming took 5 bases from V and 11 from J; bases not matched to a gene: 9. CDR3 length: 14 residues. Germline V gene lookup returns CDR1 SGHNT and CDR2 YENEEA. The CDR3 loop is CASSQGGATTPLHF. The CDR3 DNA is TGTGCCAGCAGCCAGGGGGGAGCCACTACACCCCTCCACTTT. Filled out from reference TRBV11-3 and TRBJ1-6, the complete variable domain reads EAGVVQSPRYKIIEKKQPVAFWCNPISGHNTLYWYLQNLGQGPELLIRYENEEAVDDSQLPKDRFSAERLKGVDSTLKIQPAELGDSAVYLCASSQGGATTPLHFGNGTRLTVT.

The rearrangement joins TRBV18 to TRBJ1-6, with 7 positions matching TRBD1. The V gene end was trimmed by 3 bases and the J gene end by 6 bases; junction bases not matched to a gene: 8. The germline V gene encodes CDR1 KGHSH and CDR2 LQKENI. CDR3 length: 16 residues. Here the CDR3 reads CASSPTGDRSNSPLHF. As DNA, the CDR3 is TGTGCCAGCTCACCTACGGGGGACAGAAGTAATTCACCCCTCCACTTT.

This clone appeared once. In DNA form, the CDR3 reads TGTGCCAGCAGCTCACGACGCGCCCTGAACTCCTACGAGCAGTACTTC. Translated: CASSSRRALNSYEQYF. The chain joins TRBV5-4 to TRBJ2-7; D not certain. Germline values: CDR1 SGHNT, CDR2 YYREEE (reference sequence). There are 16 residues in the CDR3. The V and J ends lost 3 bases and 0 bases respectively, with 16 bases between them.

The V call is TRBV20-1, the J call TRBJ1-1, with D possibly matching TRBD1 (5 bases). The CDR3 covers 11 residues. Trimming pared 3 bases from V and 11 bases from J, leaving 13 bases between. CDR1 DFQATT and CDR2 SNEGSKA come from the germline V gene (reference sequence). DNA of the CDR3: TGCAGTGCTAGTGCCGGTCCAGGGGCTTTCTTT. Protein: CSASAGPGAFF.

The chain links TRBV11-2 to TRBJ2-1; weak D call: TRBD1 (5 bases). This CDR3 contains 16 residues. The V end lost 5 bases, the J end lost 0 bases, and 14 bases lay between the germline ends. Per germline, CDR1 SGHAT and CDR2 FQNNGV. This CDR3 reads CASSRWGQSSYNEQFF. The CDR3 DNA reads TGTGCCAGCAGCCGATGGGGCCAGAGCTCCTACAATGAGCAGTTCTTC.

The chain is built from TRBV5-1 and TRBJ2-2; the match to TRBD2 covers 9 bases. Germline trimming cut 3 bases from V and 6 bases from J; bases unmatched to any gene: 6. This CDR3 has 15 residues. CDR1 SGHRS and CDR2 YFSETQ come from the germline V gene. CDR3 bases: TGCGCCAGCAGCTCAATAGCGGGGGCGGCCGGGGAGCTGTTTTTT. This encodes CASSSIAGAAGELFF.

The rearrangement links TRBV6-5 to TRBJ2-7; D not certain. The V end was cut by 2 bases, the J end by 3 bases, with 8 bases between. Germline V gene data show CDR1 as MNHEY and CDR2 as SVGAGI. The CDR3 runs 13 residues. DNA for the CDR3: TGTGCCAGCAGTTACGGCCCGGGCTACGAGCAGTACTTC. This sequence encodes CASSYGPGYEQYF.

V gene TRBV4-2 combines with J gene TRBJ2-7, with D unresolved. Germline values: CDR1 LGHNA, CDR2 YNFKEQ. This CDR3 contains 13 residues. Trimming left V 2 bases short and J 6 bases short, with 11 bases between. CDR3 nucleotides: TGTGCCAGCAGCCAAAATGTTATCGGCGAGCAGTACTTC. Protein: CASSQNVIGEQYF.

This chain links TRBV7-9 with TRBJ1-1, with D unresolved. Trimming left V 5 bases short and J 0 bases short, with 4 bases between. The germline CDR1 and CDR2 sequences are SEHNR and FQNEAQ (reference sequence). The CDR3 extends over 12 amino acids. CDR3 in amino acids: CASSGMNTEAFF. The CDR3 DNA is TGTGCCAGCAGCGGAATGAACACTGAAGCTTTCTTT. Variable domain in full (rest from reference TRBV7-9 and TRBJ1-1): DTGVSQNPRHKITKRGQNVTFRCDPISEHNRLYWYRQTLGQGPEFLTYFQNEAQLEKSRLLSDRFSAERPKGSFSTLEIQRTEQGDSAMYLCASSGMNTEAFFGQGTRLTVV.

This clone was recorded once. V and J are TRBV5-1 and TRBJ1-1; maybe TRBD1 (6 bases). Between the trimmed V and J ends, which lost 2 bases and 1 base, there was a span of 9 bases. The CDR3 sequence is 14 residues long. Germline CDR1 SGHRS, CDR2 YFSETQ. The CDR3 DNA is TGCGCCAGCAGCTTCAGGGGTAGGAACACTGAAGCTTTCTTT. It specifies CASSFRGRNTEAFF.

This clone showed up just a few times. The chain recombines TRBV2 with TRBJ1-1; no definite D call. The germline gives CDR1 SNHLY, CDR2 FYNNEI. Trimming took 3 bases from V and 4 from J, leaving 12 bases between them. The CDR3 runs to 14 residues. The chain's CDR3 is CASSDKGMSTEAFF. The CDR3 nucleotides are TGTGCCAGCAGTGACAAGGGTATGAGCACTGAAGCTTTCTTT.

V gene TRBV10-3 combines with J gene TRBJ2-7; 11 bases are a match to TRBD2. The CDR3 has 17 amino acids. The germline V gene has CDR1 ENHRY and CDR2 SYGVKD. V was clipped by 6 bases and J by 0 bases; unmatched bases: 10. CDR3 DNA sequence: TGTGCCATCAGCTTTCTAGCGGGGGGCCTAAGCTCCTACGAGCAGTACTTC. It specifies CAISFLAGGLSSYEQYF.